This T cell receptor (beta chain) was recorded in a study of blood T cell repertoires in COVID-19. This CDR3 is 12 amino acids long. Germline CDR1 ENHRY, CDR2 SYGVKD. Deletions cut 2 bases from V and 4 bases from J, with 6 bases between. The table lists this clone with many counts. The data were produced by immunoSEQ multiplex PCR, yet TCRdb's version contains in-frame clones alone and is incomplete. The data contain fewer than 350,000 clones, roughly 89% of them singletons. Sequences were obtained from peripheral blood. This chain links TRBV10-3 with TRBJ2-7; no clear D. This TCR was recovered from a woman between 55 and 75 years old with COVID-19, enrolled during active disease. The CDR3 nucleotides read TGTGCCATCAGTGAGGTAGCTTACGAGCAGTACTTC. Encoded protein: CAISEVAYEQYF.